These T cell receptor beta chains were read from a single sample in a study of cytotoxic CD8 clonotypes in ibrutinib-treated CLL. Sequenced by immunoSEQ multiplex PCR; TCRdb stores in-frame clones only, minus some. The sample holds around 310,000 clones; about 80% are singletons and the top ten take about 6.3%. This material consisted of PBMCs, taken before ibrutinib treatment. The receptors shown here come from a human donor with chronic lymphocytic leukemia. CDR3s include the opening cysteine and the closing phenylalanine or tryptophan. The order of the fields is CDR3 DNA, CDR3 protein, J gene, V gene, clone size, D gene. A D gene is named only where the DNA matches it firmly. The listing skips clone size in some rows; elsewhere it reads once, few, many or a size class.

cdr3_nt: TGTGCCAGCAGCTCCCCAACCTACGAGCAGTACTTC; cdr3_aa: CASSSPTYEQYF; j_call: TRBJ2-7; v_call: TRBV5-6; clone_size: .; d_call: .
cdr3_nt: TGCGCCAGCAGCCAAGACAGAAGCCCAAACTACGAGCAGTACTTC; cdr3_aa: CASSQDRSPNYEQYF; j_call: TRBJ2-7; v_call: TRBV4-3; clone_size: .; d_call: .
cdr3_nt: TGTGCCAGCAGCTTAGTTACGGGGTTGAGTGGAAACACCATATATTTT; cdr3_aa: CASSLVTGLSGNTIYF; j_call: TRBJ1-3; v_call: TRBV7-2; clone_size: .; d_call: .
cdr3_nt: TGTGCCAGCAGCCGGGACAGTGAAAATAGGCCCCAGCATTTT; cdr3_aa: CASSRDSENRPQHF; j_call: TRBJ1-5; v_call: TRBV7-9; clone_size: .; d_call: TRBD1
cdr3_nt: TGTGCCAGCAGACCGTTTAGAACAGGGACTCAGCCCCAGCATTTT; cdr3_aa: CASRPFRTGTQPQHF; j_call: TRBJ1-5; v_call: TRBV28; clone_size: .; d_call: .
cdr3_nt: TGCAGTGCCACCCTTAACAATGAGCAGTTCTTC; cdr3_aa: CSATLNNEQFF; j_call: TRBJ2-1; v_call: TRBV20-1; clone_size: once; d_call: .
cdr3_nt: TGCGCCAGCAGCCTTACCCCTGGGGTTGGGGCCAACGTCCTGACTTTC; cdr3_aa: CASSLTPGVGANVLTF; j_call: TRBJ2-6; v_call: TRBV4-3; clone_size: .; d_call: .
cdr3_nt: TGTGCCAGCAGCTTAGATACACTAGCCGGGCAGTACTTC; cdr3_aa: CASSLDTLAGQYF; j_call: TRBJ2-7; v_call: TRBV11-2; clone_size: .; d_call: .
cdr3_nt: TGCGCCAGCCGGGTGGGGACGGGAAGAGGTGGTGAGCAGTTCTTC; cdr3_aa: CASRVGTGRGGEQFF; j_call: TRBJ2-1; v_call: TRBV5-1; clone_size: .; d_call: .
cdr3_nt: TGCGCCAGCAGCCAAGTGACCGGGACGGTATCCGGGGAGCTGTTTTTT; cdr3_aa: CASSQVTGTVSGELFF; j_call: TRBJ2-2; v_call: TRBV4-3; clone_size: .; d_call: .
cdr3_nt: TGCGCCAGCAGCCAAGATTGGGACAGCAACTATGGCTACACCTTC; cdr3_aa: CASSQDWDSNYGYTF; j_call: TRBJ1-2; v_call: TRBV4-1; clone_size: .; d_call: TRBD1
cdr3_nt: TGCGCCAGCAGCTTGGTTGGACAGGGGGCCTGGGATGGCTACACCTTC; cdr3_aa: CASSLVGQGAWDGYTF; j_call: TRBJ1-2; v_call: TRBV5-1; clone_size: .; d_call: TRBD1
cdr3_nt: TGTGCCAGCAGTCCGGGACATTTTCAGCCCCAGCATTTT; cdr3_aa: CASSPGHFQPQHF; j_call: TRBJ1-5; v_call: TRBV2; clone_size: .; d_call: .
cdr3_nt: TGTGCCACCAGCAGAGATTGGTCAGTGCTTGAGCAGTTCTTC; cdr3_aa: CATSRDWSVLEQFF; j_call: TRBJ2-1; v_call: TRBV15; clone_size: few; d_call: .
cdr3_nt: TGTGCCAGCAGCTTATTGAGGGGGAACACCGGGGAGCTGTTTTTT; cdr3_aa: CASSLLRGNTGELFF; j_call: TRBJ2-2; v_call: TRBV7-2; clone_size: .; d_call: .
cdr3_nt: TGCGCCAGCAGCCAAGAGTTGAAGGCGGGAGGTGTCGAGCAGTACTTC; cdr3_aa: CASSQELKAGGVEQYF; j_call: TRBJ2-7; v_call: TRBV4-1; clone_size: .; d_call: TRBD2
cdr3_nt: TGTGCCAGCAGCTCCGGGACTAGCGGGACCGGGGGGCAAGAGACCCAGTACTTC; cdr3_aa: CASSSGTSGTGGQETQYF; j_call: TRBJ2-5; v_call: TRBV7-9; clone_size: once; d_call: TRBD2
cdr3_nt: TGTGCCAGCGGACTGACCTCCTACAATGAGCAGTTCTTC; cdr3_aa: CASGLTSYNEQFF; j_call: TRBJ2-1; v_call: TRBV25-1; clone_size: .; d_call: .
cdr3_nt: TGCAGCGTCGCAGGGCAGGGGGCAACTAGCGGGAGGGCCCCCCGGGATACGCAGTATTTT; cdr3_aa: CSVAGQGATSGRAPRDTQYF; j_call: TRBJ2-3; v_call: TRBV29-1; clone_size: .; d_call: TRBD2
cdr3_nt: TGCGCCAGCAGCTTGATTTCCGCGGGAGACAACTACGAGCAGTACTTC; cdr3_aa: CASSLISAGDNYEQYF; j_call: TRBJ2-7; v_call: TRBV5-1; clone_size: .; d_call: TRBD2
cdr3_nt: TGCGCCAGCAGCTTAGTGTCTCACTACAATGAGCAGTTCTTC; cdr3_aa: CASSLVSHYNEQFF; j_call: TRBJ2-1; v_call: TRBV5-1; clone_size: few; d_call: .
cdr3_nt: TGCGCCAGCAGCCAGGGCCTCAATCAGCCCCAGCATTTT; cdr3_aa: CASSQGLNQPQHF; j_call: TRBJ1-5; v_call: TRBV4-1; clone_size: .; d_call: .
cdr3_nt: TGCGCCAGCAGCTTGTTGCCAGGCGGCTCTGGAAACACCATATATTTT; cdr3_aa: CASSLLPGGSGNTIYF; j_call: TRBJ1-3; v_call: TRBV5-1; clone_size: .; d_call: .
cdr3_nt: TGTGCCAGCAGCCGAGTATTTATTGGGGAGACCCAGTACTTC; cdr3_aa: CASSRVFIGETQYF; j_call: TRBJ2-5; v_call: TRBV11-2; clone_size: .; d_call: .
cdr3_nt: TGTGCCAGCAGCCCCCTTCGGACAGGGTCCCACGAGCAGTACTTC; cdr3_aa: CASSPLRTGSHEQYF; j_call: TRBJ2-7; v_call: TRBV7-7; clone_size: .; d_call: TRBD1
cdr3_nt: TGTGCCAGCAGCTTAGGGACAGTGAACACTGAAGCTTTCTTT; cdr3_aa: CASSLGTVNTEAFF; j_call: TRBJ1-1; v_call: TRBV11-2; clone_size: few; d_call: .
cdr3_nt: TGTGCCAGCACGGTGAACACTGAAGCTTTCTTT; cdr3_aa: CASTVNTEAFF; j_call: TRBJ1-1; v_call: TRBV6-1; clone_size: .; d_call: .
cdr3_nt: TGTGCCAGTAGGATTCGCCTAGCCCTTTACAATGAGCAGTTCTTC; cdr3_aa: CASRIRLALYNEQFF; j_call: TRBJ2-1; v_call: TRBV19; clone_size: .; d_call: .
cdr3_nt: TGTGCCAGCAGTCCGCAGGGATCAGATACGCAGTATTTT; cdr3_aa: CASSPQGSDTQYF; j_call: TRBJ2-3; v_call: TRBV7-3; clone_size: few; d_call: .
cdr3_nt: TGTGCCAGCAGCCATCCTGGGCTTAACTATGGCTACACCTTC; cdr3_aa: CASSHPGLNYGYTF; j_call: TRBJ1-2; v_call: TRBV4-2; clone_size: .; d_call: .
cdr3_nt: TGTGCCAGCAGCTCGGGACTAGGATACTACGAGCAGTACTTC; cdr3_aa: CASSSGLGYYEQYF; j_call: TRBJ2-7; v_call: TRBV5-6; clone_size: .; d_call: TRBD2
cdr3_nt: TGTGCCAGTAGCGCGGGACAGGGGTACGAGCAGTACTTC; cdr3_aa: CASSAGQGYEQYF; j_call: TRBJ2-7; v_call: TRBV19; clone_size: .; d_call: TRBD1
cdr3_nt: TGTGCCAGCAGTCCGATCGACAGGGGTAGAAATGGCTACACCTTC; cdr3_aa: CASSPIDRGRNGYTF; j_call: TRBJ1-2; v_call: TRBV27; clone_size: many; d_call: TRBD1
cdr3_nt: TGTGCCACCCAAGGGTACAGTTATAGCAATCAGCCCCAGCATTTT; cdr3_aa: CATQGYSYSNQPQHF; j_call: TRBJ1-5; v_call: TRBV10-3; clone_size: .; d_call: .
cdr3_nt: TGTGCCAGCAGTACCGCAGGGGGCGGCACCGGGGAGCTGTTTTTT; cdr3_aa: CASSTAGGGTGELFF; j_call: TRBJ2-2; v_call: TRBV28; clone_size: .; d_call: TRBD1
cdr3_nt: TGCAGTGCAAGGGACCTCGAAAGAACCCTCTTC; cdr3_aa: CSARDLERTLF; j_call: TRBJ2-1; v_call: TRBV20-1; clone_size: .; d_call: .
cdr3_nt: TGTGCCAGCAGCCAAACCGGGACAGGAACTTTCTTT; cdr3_aa: CASSQTGTGTFF; j_call: TRBJ1-1; v_call: TRBV13; clone_size: .; d_call: TRBD1
cdr3_nt: TGTGCCAGCAGTGAAATGGGGGCCGGGCAGTACTTC; cdr3_aa: CASSEMGAGQYF; j_call: TRBJ2-7; v_call: TRBV6-1; clone_size: few; d_call: .
cdr3_nt: TGTGCCAGCAGCTTATTCGGACAGGGAGTCGATACGCAGTATTTT; cdr3_aa: CASSLFGQGVDTQYF; j_call: TRBJ2-3; v_call: TRBV7-2; clone_size: .; d_call: TRBD1
cdr3_nt: TGCAGCGTTGACTACACTGCGGGGACCGGGGAGCTGTTTTTT; cdr3_aa: CSVDYTAGTGELFF; j_call: TRBJ2-2; v_call: TRBV29-1; clone_size: .; d_call: .
cdr3_nt: TGCGCCAGCAGCCAAGGGTCGTGGGGCGCAAGCTATGGCTACACCTTC; cdr3_aa: CASSQGSWGASYGYTF; j_call: TRBJ1-2; v_call: TRBV4-3; clone_size: .; d_call: .
cdr3_nt: TGTGCCAGCAGCAAAACGACATCTACAGATACGCAGTATTTT; cdr3_aa: CASSKTTSTDTQYF; j_call: TRBJ2-3; v_call: TRBV5-5; clone_size: .; d_call: .
cdr3_nt: TGCGCCAGCAGCCAAGGACTTGGATTTTCAGAGCAGTACTTC; cdr3_aa: CASSQGLGFSEQYF; j_call: TRBJ2-7; v_call: TRBV4-3; clone_size: .; d_call: .
cdr3_nt: TGTGCCAGCAGCCGGACAGGTTCGGGCAATCAGCCCCAGCATTTT; cdr3_aa: CASSRTGSGNQPQHF; j_call: TRBJ1-5; v_call: TRBV28; clone_size: few; d_call: TRBD1
cdr3_nt: TGTGCCAGCAGCCCCCCCCCGGGGGAAAGGTCTTACGAGCAGTACTTC; cdr3_aa: CASSPPPGERSYEQYF; j_call: TRBJ2-7; v_call: TRBV7-9; clone_size: .; d_call: .
cdr3_nt: TGTGCCACCGTTAGTAGATCTGGGACCCAGTACTTC; cdr3_aa: CATVSRSGTQYF; j_call: TRBJ2-5; v_call: TRBV2; clone_size: .; d_call: .
cdr3_nt: TGTGCCAGCAGTCCTCTAGCGGGGCTGAGCTCCTACAATGAGCAGTTCTTC; cdr3_aa: CASSPLAGLSSYNEQFF; j_call: TRBJ2-1; v_call: TRBV7-6; clone_size: few; d_call: TRBD2
cdr3_nt: TGTGCCAGCAGTTACTCGGGACAGGGGTATTACGAGCAGTACTTC; cdr3_aa: CASSYSGQGYYEQYF; j_call: TRBJ2-7; v_call: TRBV6-5; clone_size: few; d_call: TRBD1
cdr3_nt: TGTGCCAGCTCACCACCGGGGGGAGTAGTGGATGGCTACACCTTC; cdr3_aa: CASSPPGGVVDGYTF; j_call: TRBJ1-2; v_call: TRBV18; clone_size: .; d_call: .
cdr3_nt: TGTGCCGGCAGTGAATTTGGTTTTGGAGGCCGTGCTGGAAACACCATATATTTT; cdr3_aa: CAGSEFGFGGRAGNTIYF; j_call: TRBJ1-3; v_call: TRBV6-1; clone_size: .; d_call: .
cdr3_nt: TGTGCCAGCAGCCCCGGGGGGGAAGAGACCCAGTACTTC; cdr3_aa: CASSPGGEETQYF; j_call: TRBJ2-5; v_call: TRBV28; clone_size: .; d_call: TRBD2
cdr3_nt: TGTGCCAGCAGCTCCCAAACTCGACAGGTTGAGCAGTTCTTC; cdr3_aa: CASSSQTRQVEQFF; j_call: TRBJ2-1; v_call: TRBV7-9; clone_size: .; d_call: .
cdr3_nt: TGTGCCTTCCTGATCCCGGGGGAGCAGTACTTC; cdr3_aa: CAFLIPGEQYF; j_call: TRBJ2-7; v_call: TRBV30; clone_size: .; d_call: .
cdr3_nt: TGCGCCAGCAGCCAAATCAGCGCCTATGGCGGGCAGTTCTTC; cdr3_aa: CASSQISAYGGQFF; j_call: TRBJ2-1; v_call: TRBV4-1; clone_size: .; d_call: .
cdr3_nt: TGTGCCAGCTCACCGAGTGGGAGGGACTCCTACGAGCAGTACTTC; cdr3_aa: CASSPSGRDSYEQYF; j_call: TRBJ2-7; v_call: TRBV18; clone_size: few; d_call: TRBD2
cdr3_nt: TGTGCCAGCTCACTCTCAGCCTCTGGAAACACCATATATTTT; cdr3_aa: CASSLSASGNTIYF; j_call: TRBJ1-3; v_call: TRBV2; clone_size: .; d_call: .
cdr3_nt: TGTGCCAGCAGTAAAAACAGGGGAGTAGGAAGTAATCAGCCCCAGCATTTT; cdr3_aa: CASSKNRGVGSNQPQHF; j_call: TRBJ1-5; v_call: TRBV27; clone_size: .; d_call: TRBD1
cdr3_nt: TGTGCCAGCAGCTTAGGACTAGCGGATATATACGAGCAGTACTTC; cdr3_aa: CASSLGLADIYEQYF; j_call: TRBJ2-7; v_call: TRBV13; clone_size: .; d_call: TRBD2
cdr3_nt: TGCGCCAGCTCCACAGGGAGAGGTACAGATACGCAGTATTTT; cdr3_aa: CASSTGRGTDTQYF; j_call: TRBJ2-3; v_call: TRBV5-1; clone_size: .; d_call: .
cdr3_nt: TGCGCCAGCAGCCAAGCTCGGAGCTCCTACAATGAGCAGTTCTTC; cdr3_aa: CASSQARSSYNEQFF; j_call: TRBJ2-1; v_call: TRBV4-1; clone_size: few; d_call: .